This TCR beta chain was identified in a study of blood T cell repertoires in COVID-19. The overall study: Samples taken during acute and convalescent COVID-19 were collected in the United States, Italy and Spain.

Profiling relied on immunoSEQ multiplex PCR, and the TCRdb table lists in-frame clones only, not all of them. The sample shows about 180,000 clones, around 79% of them seen only once. The germline gives CDR1 MNHEY, CDR2 SVGAGI. The CDR3 has 16 residues. After removal of 3 bases from V and 10 bases from J, the junction contained 11 bases not matched to a gene. This TCR was sampled from a woman between 65 and 79 years old with acute or convalescent COVID-19. Sequencing was carried out using peripheral blood. This chain uses TRBV6-5 with TRBJ1-6; 8 nucleotides align to TRBD1. CDR3: CASSYLPTGVGSPLHF. The CDR3 DNA sequence: TGTGCCAGCAGTTATCTCCCGACAGGGGTTGGATCACCCCTCCACTTT.